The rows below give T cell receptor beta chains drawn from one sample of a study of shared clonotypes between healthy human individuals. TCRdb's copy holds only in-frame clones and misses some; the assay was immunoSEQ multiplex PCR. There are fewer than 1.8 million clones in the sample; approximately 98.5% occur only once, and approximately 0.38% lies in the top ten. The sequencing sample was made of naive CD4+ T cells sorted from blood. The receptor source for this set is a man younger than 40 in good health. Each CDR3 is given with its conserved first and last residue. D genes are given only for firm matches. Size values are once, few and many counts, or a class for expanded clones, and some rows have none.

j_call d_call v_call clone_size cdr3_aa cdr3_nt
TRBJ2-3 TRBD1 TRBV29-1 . CSVARGSDTQYF TGCAGCGTTGCCAGGGGGTCGGATACGCAGTATTTT
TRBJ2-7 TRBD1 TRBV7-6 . CASSLGQGASRIYEQYF TGTGCCAGCAGCTTGGGACAGGGGGCGAGTCGCATTTACGAGCAGTACTTC
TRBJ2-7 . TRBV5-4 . CASSRDANSYEQYF TGTGCCAGCAGCCGGGACGCCAACTCCTACGAGCAGTACTTC
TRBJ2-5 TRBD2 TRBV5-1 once CASSRPSGTSVETQYF TGCGCCAGCAGCCGACCGTCCGGGACTAGCGTCGAGACCCAGTACTTC
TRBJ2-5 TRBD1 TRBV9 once CASSLWGQGVQETQYF TGTGCCAGCAGCCTCTGGGGGCAGGGGGTCCAAGAGACCCAGTACTTC
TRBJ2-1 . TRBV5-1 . CASSLGGTGPHEQFF TGCGCCAGCAGCTTGGGCGGGACCGGGCCCCATGAGCAGTTCTTC
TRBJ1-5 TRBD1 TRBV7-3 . CASSPTGKNQPQHF TGTGCCAGCAGCCCGACAGGGAAGAATCAGCCCCAGCATTTT
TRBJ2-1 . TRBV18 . CASSPRLSTESYNEQFF TGTGCCAGCTCACCAAGGCTGTCAACTGAATCGTACAATGAGCAGTTCTTC
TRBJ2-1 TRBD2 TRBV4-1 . CASSPRRTSGSSNEQFF TGCGCCAGCAGCCCGAGGAGAACTAGCGGGAGTTCCAATGAGCAGTTCTTC
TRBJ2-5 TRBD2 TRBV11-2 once CASSSGGGTQYF TGTGCCAGCAGCTCGGGAGGAGGGACCCAGTACTTC
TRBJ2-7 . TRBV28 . CASSSLDSSYEQYF TGTGCCAGCAGTTCATTAGACAGCTCCTACGAGCAGTACTTC
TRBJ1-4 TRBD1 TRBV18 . CASSRTGSNEKLFF TGTGCCAGCTCACGGACAGGGTCTAATGAAAAACTGTTTTTT
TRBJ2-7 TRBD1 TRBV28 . CASSLLDRGYEQYF TGTGCCAGCAGTTTACTGGACAGGGGCTACGAGCAGTACTTC
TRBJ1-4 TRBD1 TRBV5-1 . CASSRTGSNEKLFF TGCGCCAGCAGCCGGACAGGGTCTAATGAAAAACTGTTTTTT
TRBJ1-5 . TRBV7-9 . CASSLSGLSNQPQHF TGTGCCAGCAGCTTATCAGGACTGAGCAATCAGCCCCAGCATTTT
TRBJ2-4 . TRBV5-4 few CASSFLGENIQYF TGTGCCAGCAGCTTCCTTGGGGAAAACATTCAGTACTTC
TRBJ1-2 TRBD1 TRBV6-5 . CASGRTGGFYTF TGTGCCAGCGGCCGGACAGGGGGTTTCTACACCTTC
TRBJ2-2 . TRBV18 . CASSPHRSGELFF TGTGCCAGCTCACCACATAGAAGTGGGGAGCTGTTTTTT
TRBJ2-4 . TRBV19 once CASSIPIAKNIQYF TGTGCCAGTAGTATCCCAATAGCCAAAAACATTCAGTACTTC
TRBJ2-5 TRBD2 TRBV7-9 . CASRRASGSYDAQYF TGTGCCAGCAGGAGGGCTAGCGGGAGTTACGACGCCCAGTACTTC
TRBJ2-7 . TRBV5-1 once CASSYWGSGQGSSYEQYF TGCGCCAGCAGCTATTGGGGATCGGGGCAGGGGTCTTCCTACGAGCAGTACTTC
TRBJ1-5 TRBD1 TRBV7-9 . CASSLEQGARSNQPQHF TGTGCCAGCAGCTTAGAACAGGGGGCGCGAAGCAATCAGCCCCAGCATTTT
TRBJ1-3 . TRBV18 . CASSPPGGLTGNTIYF TGTGCCAGCTCACCCCCGGGAGGTCTGACTGGAAACACCATATATTTT
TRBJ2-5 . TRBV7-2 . CASSPSAGEETQYF TGTGCCAGCAGCCCCTCCGCCGGCGAAGAGACCCAGTACTTC
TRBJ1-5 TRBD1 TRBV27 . CASSLGTGEYQPQHF TGTGCCAGCAGTTTGGGGACAGGGGAGTATCAGCCCCAGCATTTT
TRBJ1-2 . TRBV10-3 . CAIRDPRDTYGYTF TGTGCCATCAGGGACCCGCGGGACACCTATGGCTACACCTTC